Below are 8 T cell receptor beta chains sequenced from a single sample in a study of cytomegalovirus exposure and HLA in healthy donors. Vbeta (60) and Jbeta (13) primers were used in the PCR. The protocol was immunoSEQ multiplex PCR, while the TCRdb copy is restricted to in-frame clones and leaves out a portion. This sample has fewer than 75,000 clones, with 79% found just once. Source material: PBMCs. The receptors were gathered from a woman in her twenties or thirties in good health and CMV-seronegative.

The rearrangement links TRBV5-6 to TRBJ1-1; 7 nucleotides line up with TRBD1. The CDR3 spans 15 residues. J gave up 1 base and V 3 bases, and 6 bases lay outside the gene matches. Germline lookup yields CDR1 SGHDT and CDR2 YYEEEE. The CDR3 sequence is CASSYRDRWNTEAFF. CDR3 DNA sequence: TGTGCCAGCAGCTATAGGGACAGATGGAACACTGAAGCTTTCTTT. Supplemented by reference TRBV5-6 and TRBJ1-1, the full variable domain reads DAGVTQSPTHLIKTRGQQVTLRCSPKSGHDTVSWYQQALGQGPQFIFQYYEEEERQRGNFPDRFSGHQFPNYSSELNVNALLLGDSALYLCASSYRDRWNTEAFFGQGTRLTVV.

The table lists this clone with a few counts. V gene TRBV4-2 combines with J gene TRBJ2-7; 14 bases line up with TRBD2. J gave up 0 bases and V 0 bases, and 4 bases lay outside the gene matches. The germline gives CDR1 LGHNA, CDR2 YNFKEQ. The CDR3 length is 18 residues. CDR3 nucleotide sequence: TGTGCCAGCAGCCAAGACGTAGGGACTAGCGGGAGCTCCTACGAGCAGTACTTC. Translating it yields CASSQDVGTSGSSYEQYF.

The chain joins TRBV7-2 to TRBJ2-1, with D maybe TRBD1 (5 bases). Trimming removed 5 bases from V and 4 bases from J, with 15 bases in between. This CDR3 spans 15 amino acids. Germline values: CDR1 SGHTA, CDR2 FQGNSA. The CDR3 spells CASSPQAGSYNEQFF. The CDR3 coding sequence is TGTGCCAGCAGCCCTCAGGCAGGGTCGTACAATGAGCAGTTCTTC.

CDR3: CASRTGTAYLNSNQPQHF. CDR3 in DNA: TGTGCCAGCAGGACCGGGACAGCGTATCTTAATAGCAATCAGCCCCAGCATTTT. The chain has TRBV2 and TRBJ1-5; 7 nucleotides match TRBD1. CDR3 length: 18 amino acids. CDR1 and CDR2 (germline): SNHLY, FYNNEI. V shed 6 bases and J 0 bases; nucleotides not matched to a gene: 14.

The V and J genes are TRBV2 and TRBJ2-7, with 11 bases fitting TRBD2. After removal of 3 bases from V and 4 bases from J, the junction contained 5 bases not matched to a gene. This CDR3 has 15 amino acids. Germline lookup yields CDR1 SNHLY and CDR2 FYNNEI. In nucleotides, the CDR3 is TGTGCCAGCAGTGAGCGGACTAGCGGGTGGTACGAGCAGTACTTC. Its protein is CASSERTSGWYEQYF.

This chain connects TRBV11-2 to TRBJ2-1; D is ambiguous. There are 15 residues in the CDR3. Trimming took off 1 base at V and 6 bases at J, with 13 bases between the two ends. The germline CDR1 and CDR2 sequences are SGHAT and FQNNGV. The CDR3 loop is CASSLVWLDGNEQFF. CDR3 nucleotide sequence: TGTGCCAGCAGCTTAGTTTGGCTAGATGGCAATGAGCAGTTCTTC. The full variable domain, rest sourced from reference TRBV11-2 and TRBJ2-1, is EAGVAQSPRYKIIEKRQSVAFWCNPISGHATLYWYQQILGQGPKLLIQFQNNGVVDDSQLPKDRFSAERLKGVDSTLKIQPAKLEDSAVYLCASSLVWLDGNEQFFGPGTRLTVL.

DNA of the CDR3: TGCGCCAGCAGCCAGAAGCGGGAGACAGGGCAGTTCTTC. It codes for CASSQKRETGQFF. This rearrangement joins TRBV4-3 to TRBJ2-1; TRBD2 aligns across 8 bases. Germline CDR1 LGHNA, CDR2 YSLEER. The CDR3 runs 13 residues. With V trimmed by 3 bases and J by 12 bases, 7 bases remained unmatched.

V usage is TRBV5-6 and J usage is TRBJ1-5, with a tentative D call TRBD1 (5 bases). Germline assignment: CDR1 SGHDT and CDR2 YYEEEE. The V and J ends lost 4 bases and 2 bases respectively, with 13 bases between them. This CDR3 region has 15 residues. In DNA form, the CDR3 reads TGTGCCAGCAGCATCCGACAGCCGGGCAATCAGCCCCAGCATTTT. Protein sequence: CASSIRQPGNQPQHF.